The 5 T cell receptor beta chains given below trace back to one sample, sequenced in a study of blood T cell repertoires in COVID-19. TCRdb's table, derived via immunoSEQ multiplex PCR, lists solely in-frame clones and lacks some. The sample has approximately 150,000 clones, about 90% seen once. Sequenced: peripheral blood. Receptors were obtained from an elderly man with acute or convalescent COVID-19.

The chain is built from TRBV12-3 or TRBV12-4 and TRBJ1-2; TRBD1 matches at 8 bases. This CDR3 comprises 13 residues. The ends lost 6 bases at V and 8 bases at J; junction bases unmatched: 8. This chain's CDR3 is CASRPRGLEGYTF. Here the CDR3 DNA reads TGTGCCAGCAGGCCCAGGGGGCTAGAGGGCTACACCTTC.

The chain is built from TRBV5-4 and TRBJ2-6, with 8 nucleotides matching TRBD2. Trimming took 4 bases from V and 0 from J; bases not matched to a gene: 9. CDR3 length: 18 amino acids. Per germline, CDR1 SGHNT and CDR2 YYREEE (reference sequence). CDR3 in DNA: TGTGCCAGCAGCCTGGGACTAGGTCAATACTCTGGGGCCAACGTCCTGACTTTC. Protein sequence: CASSLGLGQYSGANVLTF.

The chain links TRBV18 to TRBJ1-3, with D possibly TRBD1 on 6 matching bases. The CDR3 extends over 12 amino acids. The germline V gene encodes CDR1 KGHSH and CDR2 LQKENI. Trimming took off 6 bases at V and 8 bases at J, with 11 bases between the two ends. CDR3: CASSTKGDTIYF. The CDR3 bases are TGTGCCAGCTCCACGAAGGGGGACACCATATATTTT.

The chain carries TRBV19 and TRBJ2-5; unclear D gene. Germline lookup yields CDR1 LNHDA and CDR2 SQIVND (reference sequence). The CDR3 length is 13 residues. Trimming took off 6 bases at V and 0 bases at J, with 8 bases between the two ends. CDR3 amino acids: CASSLTHQETQYF. The CDR3 nucleotides are TGTGCCAGTAGCCTAACGCACCAAGAGACCCAGTACTTC.

This clone was detected only once. The V and J genes are TRBV4-1 and TRBJ2-2, with 8 bases aligning to TRBD2. Germline V gene data show CDR1 as MGHRA and CDR2 as YSYEKL. This CDR3 comprises 16 residues. Trimming removed 4 bases from V and 0 bases from J; junction bases left unmatched: 4. CDR3 region: CASSRREAANTGELFF. The CDR3 DNA sequence: TGCGCCAGCAGCCGGCGGGAGGCCGCGAACACCGGGGAGCTGTTTTTT.